Included here is one T cell receptor (beta chain) sequence, with context. These data originate in a study of blood T cell repertoires in COVID-19. About the research overall: The samples span acute and convalescent COVID-19 from the United States, Italy and Spain.

Data came from immunoSEQ multiplex PCR; TCRdb stores just in-frame clones and leaves some out. Of 130,000 or so clones in the sample, over 55% are singletons; the top ten hold around 2%. Input material: peripheral blood. The source is a woman between 65 and 79 years old with acute or convalescent COVID-19.

CDR3 sequence reads: CASSMGRVNEKLFF. The CDR3 nucleotides are TGCGCCAGCAGCATGGGACGGGTAAATGAAAAACTGTTTTTT. This chain connects TRBV5-1 to TRBJ1-4, with a possible D match to TRBD1 (5 bases). The germline V gene encodes CDR1 SGHRS and CDR2 YFSETQ. V dropped 4 bases and J dropped 5 bases, with 12 bases sitting between them. This CDR3 region has 14 residues.